This is a list of T cell receptor beta chains from one sample in a study of blood T cell repertoires in COVID-19. Data came from immunoSEQ multiplex PCR; TCRdb stores just in-frame clones and leaves some out. The table shows about 51,000 clones, with 86% occurring only once. The sequencing input was peripheral blood. The receptors come from a man aged 80 or over with active COVID-19. Each CDR3 is given with its conserved first and last residue. A D gene is named only where the DNA matches it firmly. Where a row states a size, it is once, few, many or the class of an expanded clone; other rows omit it.

clone_size: .
d_call: .
j_call: TRBJ2-1
v_call: TRBV19
cdr3_nt: TGTGCCAGTAGTATATCTACCAGCGGAGGGAGCTCCTACAATGAGCAGTTCTTC
cdr3_aa: CASSISTSGGSSYNEQFF

clone_size: .
d_call: .
j_call: TRBJ2-7
v_call: TRBV5-1
cdr3_nt: TGCGCCAGCAGCCCCCCGGACAGTACCTACGAGCAGTACTTC
cdr3_aa: CASSPPDSTYEQYF

clone_size: .
d_call: TRBD2
j_call: TRBJ2-3
v_call: TRBV2
cdr3_nt: TGTGCCAGCAGTCTACTAGCGGGAGGATCAGATACGCAGTATTTT
cdr3_aa: CASSLLAGGSDTQYF

clone_size: .
d_call: .
j_call: TRBJ1-2
v_call: TRBV25-1
cdr3_nt: TGTGCCAGCAGCCCCGACAGCTATGGCTACACCTTC
cdr3_aa: CASSPDSYGYTF

clone_size: .
d_call: .
j_call: TRBJ1-6
v_call: TRBV4-1
cdr3_nt: TGCGCCAGCAGCCAAGACGAATGGGGAACCAGCGGGGGTTCACCCCTCCACTTT
cdr3_aa: CASSQDEWGTSGGSPLHF

clone_size: .
d_call: TRBD2
j_call: TRBJ2-1
v_call: TRBV27
cdr3_nt: TGTGCCAGCAATGGGAGGGCCCCCTCCTACAATGAGCAGTTCTTC
cdr3_aa: CASNGRAPSYNEQFF

clone_size: .
d_call: TRBD1
j_call: TRBJ2-5
v_call: TRBV27
cdr3_nt: TGTGCCAGCAGTTTGGCGGCAGGGGGCGGGAAGACCCAGTACTTC
cdr3_aa: CASSLAAGGGKTQYF

clone_size: .
d_call: .
j_call: TRBJ2-5
v_call: TRBV6-6
cdr3_nt: TGTGCCAGCAGCCCGGGGTTGCGACCACAAGAGACCCAGTACTTC
cdr3_aa: CASSPGLRPQETQYF

clone_size: .
d_call: .
j_call: TRBJ2-2
v_call: TRBV6-2/TRBV6-3
cdr3_nt: TGTGCCAGCAGTCTGAGCACCAGCGGATACACCGGGGAGCTGTTTTTT
cdr3_aa: CASSLSTSGYTGELFF

clone_size: .
d_call: TRBD1
j_call: TRBJ1-1
v_call: TRBV4-1
cdr3_nt: TGCGCCAGCAGCCACGGACAGGGGTCGAACACTGAAGCTTTCTTT
cdr3_aa: CASSHGQGSNTEAFF

clone_size: few
d_call: .
j_call: TRBJ1-1
v_call: TRBV28
cdr3_nt: TGTGCCAGCAGTTTTCGGCAGGGTGAAGCTTTCTTT
cdr3_aa: CASSFRQGEAFF

clone_size: .
d_call: TRBD2
j_call: TRBJ2-1
v_call: TRBV10-3
cdr3_nt: TGTGCCATCAGCTCGGGACTAGCGGGAGGACTCTCCTACAATGAGCAGTTCTTC
cdr3_aa: CAISSGLAGGLSYNEQFF

clone_size: .
d_call: .
j_call: TRBJ2-7
v_call: TRBV4-2
cdr3_nt: TGTGCCAGCAGCCAAGCGGAGGGGGGGACCTCCTACGAGCAGTACTTC
cdr3_aa: CASSQAEGGTSYEQYF

clone_size: .
d_call: .
j_call: TRBJ2-1
v_call: TRBV27
cdr3_nt: TGTGCCAGCAGTCTTAGTGGCAATGAGCAGTTCTTC
cdr3_aa: CASSLSGNEQFF

clone_size: .
d_call: .
j_call: TRBJ1-1
v_call: TRBV28
cdr3_nt: TGTGCCAGCATTGGTCTTACAAGTGGGGGGTCGCAGTCTGTGAACACTGAAGCTTTCTTT
cdr3_aa: CASIGLTSGGSQSVNTEAFF

clone_size: .
d_call: TRBD2
j_call: TRBJ2-3
v_call: TRBV7-2
cdr3_nt: TGTGCCAGCAGCTGGAAGACTAGCGGGAGAGGTACAGATACGCAGTATTTT
cdr3_aa: CASSWKTSGRGTDTQYF

clone_size: .
d_call: .
j_call: TRBJ2-1
v_call: TRBV5-6
cdr3_nt: TGTGCCAGCAGCTACGGCCGGGTTTCCTACTCCTACAATGAGCAGTTCTTC
cdr3_aa: CASSYGRVSYSYNEQFF

clone_size: .
d_call: .
j_call: TRBJ2-1
v_call: TRBV5-4
cdr3_nt: TGTGCCAGCAGCTTGGACCAGGGCTCATTGCGCAGGAATGAGCAGTTCTTC
cdr3_aa: CASSLDQGSLRRNEQFF